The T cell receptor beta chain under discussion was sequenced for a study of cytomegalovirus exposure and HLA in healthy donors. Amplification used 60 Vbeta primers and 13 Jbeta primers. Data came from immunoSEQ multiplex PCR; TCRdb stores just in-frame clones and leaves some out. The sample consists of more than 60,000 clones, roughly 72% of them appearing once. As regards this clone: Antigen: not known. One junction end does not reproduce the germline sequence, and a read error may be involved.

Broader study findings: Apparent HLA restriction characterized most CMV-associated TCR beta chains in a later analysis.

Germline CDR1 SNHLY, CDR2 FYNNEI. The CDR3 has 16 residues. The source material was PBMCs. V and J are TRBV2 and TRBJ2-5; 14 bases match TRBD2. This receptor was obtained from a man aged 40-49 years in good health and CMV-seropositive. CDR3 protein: CAGRLTSGRARETQYF. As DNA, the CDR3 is TGTGCCGGCAGGCTGACTAGCGGGAGGGCCAGAGAGACCCAGTACTTC.